The 29 T cell receptor beta chains below were found in one sample sequenced in a study of graft-versus-host responses after intestinal transplantation. The data were produced by immunoSEQ multiplex PCR, yet TCRdb's version contains in-frame clones alone and is incomplete. The sample yields 75,000 to 100,000 clones, roughly four fifths seen once. Their antigens remain unidentified. The sample was unstimulated CD8+ T cells sorted from spleen or lymph node cells, taken before intestinal transplant. These receptors originate from a human donor who received an intestinal transplant.

The CDR3 DNA reads TGTGCCACCAGCGTATTAGCAGGGAACGGAGAGACCCAGTACTTC. As protein: CATSVLAGNGETQYF. The chain is built from TRBV15 and TRBJ2-5; possible D gene TRBD1, 5 bases. The germline gives CDR1 LNHNV, CDR2 YYDKDF (reference sequence). Trimming shortened V by 5 bases and J by 4 bases, and 17 bases separated the two germline ends. This CDR3 has 15 residues. Full variable domain (missing parts from reference TRBV15 and TRBJ2-5): DAMVIQNPRYQVTQFGKPVTLSCSQTLNHNVMYWYQQKSSQAPKLLFHYYDKDFNNEADTPDNFQSRRPNTSFCFLDIRSPGLGDTAMYLCATSVLAGNGETQYFGPGTRLLVL.

V and J are TRBV27 and TRBJ2-1; 7 bases match TRBD1. Per the germline V gene, CDR1 is MNHEY and CDR2 is SMNVEV (reference sequence). The ends lost 0 bases at V and 6 bases at J; junction bases unmatched: 2. The length of the CDR3 is 14 residues. The CDR3 sequence is CASSLSTGTNEQFF. CDR3 bases: TGTGCCAGCAGTTTATCGACAGGGACCAATGAGCAGTTCTTC.

The chain recombines TRBV7-6 with TRBJ1-2; D is ambiguous. The CDR3 is 14 amino acids. The V end lost 1 base, the J end lost 4 bases, and 10 bases lay between the germline ends. Germline V gene data show CDR1 as SGHVS and CDR2 as FNYEAQ. CDR3 DNA: TGTGCCAGCAGCTTAGATGAGACACTCTATGGCTACACCTTC. The encoded protein is CASSLDETLYGYTF.

The chain uses TRBV29-1 and TRBJ2-7, with 7 bases that match TRBD1. V was pared by 0 bases and J by 5 bases, with 13 bases of the junction left unmatched. CDR1 and CDR2 from the germline V gene are SQVTM and ANQGSEA. The length of the CDR3 is 16 residues. The CDR3 loop is CSVEDPRQGNWNEQYF. Here the CDR3 DNA reads TGCAGCGTTGAAGATCCTCGACAGGGCAATTGGAACGAGCAGTACTTC.

This chain links TRBV2 with TRBJ1-1; D possibly corresponds to TRBD1 (5 bases). The germline CDR1 and CDR2 sequences are SNHLY and FYNNEI. This CDR3 comprises 15 residues. Trimming shortened V by 5 bases and J by 0 bases, and 13 bases separated the two germline ends. Here the CDR3 reads CASSSTGAVNTEAFF. DNA of the CDR3: TGTGCCAGCAGTTCAACAGGAGCGGTGAACACTGAAGCTTTCTTT.

This chain connects TRBV9 to TRBJ2-3, with no clear D. Trimming shortened V by 3 bases and J by 1 base, and 12 bases separated the two germline ends. The CDR3 is made up of 15 amino acids. CDR1 is SGDLS and CDR2 is YYNGEE in the germline V gene. CDR3 sequence: CASSAPDGGTDTQYF. DNA for the CDR3: TGTGCCAGCAGCGCTCCTGACGGTGGCACAGATACGCAGTATTTT.

For the CDR3, the DNA is TGTGCCAGCCAGACGGGGCCGGGGCCAGAGACCCAGTACTTC. Its protein is CASQTGPGPETQYF. The V call is TRBV2, the J call TRBJ2-5; D tentatively fits TRBD1 or TRBD2 (5 bases each). V lost 8 bases, J lost 4 bases, and 17 bases lay in between. Germline V CDR1 and CDR2: SNHLY, FYNNEI. CDR3 size: 14 residues.

This chain uses TRBV15 with TRBJ1-5; TRBD1 matches at 8 bases. Germline CDR1 is LNHNV and CDR2 is YYDKDF (reference sequence). The CDR3 is 16 amino acids. The ends lost 5 bases at V and 2 bases at J; junction bases unmatched: 8. DNA for the CDR3: TGTGCCACCAGCGGACACACAGGGGGTTGCAATCAGCCCCAGCATTTT. Translation gives CATSGHTGGCNQPQHF. The variable domain in full, with the rest retrieved from reference TRBV15 and TRBJ1-5, is DAMVIQNPRYQVTQFGKPVTLSCSQTLNHNVMYWYQQKSSQAPKLLFHYYDKDFNNEADTPDNFQSRRPNTSFCFLDIRSPGLGDTAMYLCATSGHTGGCNQPQHFGDGTRLSIL.

The chain combines TRBV6-5 with TRBJ1-2, with TRBD1 matching over 7 bases. Trimming removed 6 bases from V and 4 bases from J; junction bases left unmatched: 11. CDR3 size: 15 residues. Germline V gene lookup returns CDR1 MNHEY and CDR2 SVGAGI. CDR3 protein: CASSSGQSGVYGYTF. Written as DNA, the CDR3 is TGTGCCAGCAGCTCGGGACAGTCAGGGGTCTATGGCTACACCTTC.

The rearrangement uses TRBV28 and TRBJ1-1; D remains ambiguous. Between the trimmed V and J ends, which lost 5 bases and 3 bases, there was a span of 13 bases. Germline CDR1 reads MDHEN; CDR2 reads SYDVKM. The CDR3 is 14 residues long. The CDR3 DNA reads TGTGCCAGCAGTATACAGTCACAGTACACTGAAGCTTTCTTT. Protein: CASSIQSQYTEAFF. Drawing the rest from reference TRBV28 and TRBJ1-1, the complete variable domain is DVKVTQSSRYLVKRTGEKVFLECVQDMDHENMFWYRQDPGLGLRLIYFSYDVKMKEKGDIPEGYSVSREKKERFSLILESASTNQTSMYLCASSIQSQYTEAFFGQGTRLTVV.

The V call is TRBV30, the J call TRBJ1-6; possibly TRBD1 for D (5 bases). Deletions cut 4 bases from V and 6 bases from J, with 16 bases between. The CDR3 covers 15 residues. Germline values: CDR1 GTSNPN, CDR2 SVGIG (reference sequence). The CDR3 DNA follows: TGTGCCTGGAATCCCCCGCCGGGGGTTAATTCACCCCTCCACTTT. Its protein product is CAWNPPPGVNSPLHF.

This chain uses TRBV5-6 with TRBJ2-7, with unresolved D. CDR3 length: 14 amino acids. V was pared by 3 bases and J by 0 bases, with 10 bases between. CDR1 and CDR2 from the germline V gene are SGHDT and YYEEEE. For the CDR3, the DNA is TGTGCCAGCAGCTCAGACGAGAGCTCCTACGAGCAGTACTTC. The encoded protein is CASSSDESSYEQYF.

This clone appeared a single time. The V call is TRBV9, the J call TRBJ2-1; 7 positions agree with TRBD2. The germline CDR1 and CDR2 sequences are SGDLS and YYNGEE. With V trimmed by 4 bases and J by 3 bases, 4 bases remained unmatched. The CDR3 runs to 14 residues. In DNA form, the CDR3 reads TGTGCCAGCAGCACCCCTAGCGGCTACAATGAGCAGTTCTTC. This sequence encodes CASSTPSGYNEQFF.

This rearrangement joins TRBV6-4 to TRBJ2-5; 7 nucleotides line up with TRBD2. There are 15 residues in the CDR3. The J segment lost 1 base and the V segment lost 3 bases, leaving 5 bases of the junction unmatched. The germline CDR1 and CDR2 sequences are MRHNA and SNTAGT. In nucleotides, the CDR3 is TGTGCCAGCAGTGAAAAAGCGGGGCCCCAAGAGACCCAGTACTTC. Its protein is CASSEKAGPQETQYF.

V and J are TRBV27 and TRBJ2-1, with 11 bases that match TRBD2. Trimming took 6 bases from V and 3 from J; bases not matched to a gene: 4. Germline-derived CDR1 and CDR2 are MNHEY and SMNVEV (reference sequence). CDR3 length equals 15 residues. The CDR3 loop reads CASSPSGRLYNEQFF. In nucleotides, the CDR3 is TGTGCCAGCAGCCCTAGCGGGAGGCTCTACAATGAGCAGTTCTTC.

This clone has just a few counts. J is TRBJ1-5 and V is TRBV5-6, with D hard to call. V lost 0 bases and J lost 2, with 12 bases in between. The CDR3 loop spans 16 amino acids. CDR1 is SGHDT and CDR2 is YYEEEE in the germline V gene. DNA of the CDR3: TGTGCCAGCAGCTTGGAGGGTGAGAGCGGCAATCAGCCCCAGCATTTT. Translation gives CASSLEGESGNQPQHF.

The chain carries TRBV23-1 and TRBJ2-7, with TRBD1 as a possible D gene (7 bases). TRBV23-1 is an open reading frame whose function is uncertain. The CDR3 length is 17 residues. V gave up 0 bases and J gave up 0 bases, with 15 bases separating them. The CDR3 sequence: CASSQSRRDRLSYEQYF. In DNA form, the CDR3 reads TGCGCCAGCAGTCAATCTAGGAGGGACAGACTCTCCTACGAGCAGTACTTC.

In its sample, this clone was seen a few times. The CDR3 here is CASSEADRPQETQYF. CDR3 bases: TGTGCCAGCAGTGAAGCGGACAGGCCCCAAGAGACCCAGTACTTC. The rearrangement links TRBV6-1 to TRBJ2-5; 7 bases agree with TRBD1. The CDR3 sequence is 15 residues long. J lost 1 base, V lost 0 bases, and 2 bases had no gene match. CDR1 and CDR2 (germline): MNHNS, SASEGT.

The chain links TRBV7-9 to TRBJ2-7; 7 bases map to TRBD2. V lost 5 bases and J lost 3; bases outside the gene matches: 10. Germline assignment: CDR1 SEHNR and CDR2 FQNEAQ (reference sequence). This CDR3 is built from 15 residues. In DNA form, the CDR3 reads TGTGCCAGCAGCCCCTTCGGGGAGGGGATCTACGAGCAGTACTTC. Translation gives CASSPFGEGIYEQYF.

V is TRBV2 and J is TRBJ2-7, with D possibly matching TRBD1 (5 bases). CDR3 length: 13 amino acids. Per the germline V gene, CDR1 is SNHLY and CDR2 is FYNNEI. The V end was cut by 4 bases, the J end by 3 bases, with 10 bases between. CDR3 amino acids: CASSGWGNYEQYF. The CDR3 DNA reads TGTGCCAGCAGTGGTTGGGGCAACTACGAGCAGTACTTC.

The chain couples TRBV5-1 to TRBJ2-5, with 9 bases matching TRBD2. This CDR3 contains 15 residues. The V segment lost 3 bases and the J segment 1 base; nucleotides outside the gene matches: 4. Germline V gene lookup returns CDR1 SGHRS and CDR2 YFSETQ. The CDR3 protein is CASSWSSGGQETQYF. The CDR3 DNA reads as TGCGCCAGCAGCTGGAGTAGCGGGGGCCAAGAGACCCAGTACTTC.

This clone was observed a handful of times. The CDR3 DNA reads as TGTGCCAGCACCAAACTAGCGGGAGACGTAGATACGCAGTATTTT. This codes for CASTKLAGDVDTQYF. The rearrangement links TRBV6-1 to TRBJ2-3, with TRBD2 matching 11 bases. CDR1 is MNHNS and CDR2 is SASEGT in the germline V gene. Unmatched junction bases numbered 8, after V lost 7 bases and J lost 5 bases. This CDR3 comprises 15 residues.

The V and J genes are TRBV2 and TRBJ2-7; D is unresolved. The CDR3 covers 12 residues. CDR1 and CDR2 from the germline V gene are SNHLY and FYNNEI. Trimming pared 5 bases from V and 3 bases from J, leaving 8 bases between. The CDR3 region is CASSLVRYEQYF. The CDR3 DNA is TGTGCCAGCAGTTTGGTTCGCTACGAGCAGTACTTC.

The chain couples TRBV7-9 to TRBJ2-7; 9 bases are shared with TRBD1. The germline V gene has CDR1 SEHNR and CDR2 FQNEAQ (reference sequence). This CDR3 is 15 amino acids long. V trimming: 5 bases; J trimming: 2 bases; junction bases outside the gene matches: 7. The CDR3 nucleotides read TGTGCCAGCAGCGCTCGAAGGGACAGGGCCTACGAGCAGTACTTC. It specifies CASSARRDRAYEQYF. The entire variable domain, with the rest obtained from reference TRBV7-9 and TRBJ2-7, is as follows: DTGVSQNPRHKITKRGQNVTFRCDPISEHNRLYWYRQTLGQGPEFLTYFQNEAQLEKSRLLSDRFSAERPKGSFSTLEIQRTEQGDSAMYLCASSARRDRAYEQYFGPGTRLTVT.

In its sample, this clone was seen once. CDR3 bases: TGTGCCAGCAGTTTATCCCGATCCCATACGCAGTATTTT. Amino acids: CASSLSRSHTQYF. The chain carries TRBV27 and TRBJ2-3; D gene uncertain. V lost 0 bases and J 7 bases, leaving 8 bases between the germline ends. The CDR3 extends over 13 amino acids. Germline CDR1 and CDR2: MNHEY and SMNVEV (reference sequence).

The rearrangement uses TRBV27 and TRBJ2-5, with a weak D call TRBD1 (7 bases). This CDR3 region has 15 residues. V was cut by 3 bases and J by 4 bases, with 15 bases left in between. The germline CDR1 and CDR2 sequences are MNHEY and SMNVEV (reference sequence). CDR3 residues: CASSLDWQGGETQYF. CDR3 in DNA: TGTGCCAGCAGTTTGGATTGGCAGGGGGGAGAGACCCAGTACTTC.

The J gene is TRBJ1-2, the V gene TRBV11-2; 11 bases map to TRBD1. The CDR3 consists of 16 residues. The J segment lost 4 bases and the V segment lost 5 bases, leaving 9 bases of the junction unmatched. CDR1 and CDR2 from the germline V gene are SGHAT and FQNNGV. The chain's CDR3 is CASSIGGQGDLYGYTF. CDR3 bases: TGTGCCAGCAGCATCGGGGGACAGGGGGATCTCTATGGCTACACCTTC.

V gene TRBV12-2 combines with J gene TRBJ2-7; the DNA was not compared with TRBD2, the D call given in the table. TRBV12-2 corresponds to a pseudogene. The CDR3 runs to 18 residues. The CDR3 loop reads CASRLSYVAFRSSYEQYF. Here the CDR3 DNA reads TGTGCAAGTCGCTTATCCTATGTAGCCTTTAGGAGCTCCTACGAGCAGTACTTC.

The chain employs TRBV10-1 and TRBJ2-1; D is ambiguous. Per the germline V gene, CDR1 is WNHNN and CDR2 is SYGVQD (reference sequence). The V and J ends lost 4 bases and 0 bases respectively, with 7 bases between them. This CDR3 has 14 residues. The CDR3 DNA reads as TGCGCCAGCAGTGCGACGAGCTCCTACAATGAGCAGTTCTTC. Translation: CASSATSSYNEQFF.